What follows describes a single TCR beta chain. V was pared by 2 bases and J by 3 bases, with 5 bases between. This CDR3 has 12 residues. Germline CDR1 SGHRS, CDR2 YFSETQ. The data originate from a study of blood T cell repertoires in COVID-19. Enrollees, about 18 to 89 years old, lived in 24 US areas. Participants had their cohort set by participant-reported clinical history. The data were produced by immunoSEQ multiplex PCR, yet TCRdb's version contains in-frame clones alone and is incomplete. The data contain over 150,000 clones, about 90% of them singletons. This receptor was obtained from a woman between 45 and 65 years old who had recovered from COVID-19. The specimen was PBMCs or T cells enriched from blood (not recorded which). The V and J genes are TRBV5-1 and TRBJ1-1; D unclear. The CDR3 DNA is TGCGCCAGCAGCTTTGGAGACACTGAAGCTTTCTTT. Amino acid sequence: CASSFGDTEAFF. Full variable domain (rest looked up from reference TRBV5-1 and TRBJ1-1): KAGVTQTPRYLIKTRGQQVTLSCSPISGHRSVSWYQQTPGQGLQFLFEYFSETQRNKGNFPGRFSGRQFSNSRSEMNVSTLELGDSALYLCASSFGDTEAFFGQGTRLTVV.